The present T cell receptor beta chain was sequenced within a study of T cell repertoires in cytomegalovirus infection. Across the study: Through public TCR beta signatures, both CMV infection and matching HLA type were indicated.

TCRdb re-called the reads through MiXCR, storing one row per CDR3 protein. The repertoire holds fewer than 250,000 distinct CDR3 sequences, with roughly 22% as singletons. This clonotype was recorded at least ten times. Antigen: not known. Points from the study as a whole: Summed frequency of public TCR beta families distinguished CMV carriers with the relevant HLA. CMV-specific HLA-C-restricted TCR beta clonotypes dominated the ex vivo response.

The CDR3 is 14 residues long. V was pared by 1 base and J by 3 bases, with 9 bases between. Germline lookup yields CDR1 SEHNR and CDR2 FQNEAQ (reference sequence). This TCR came from a human donor in good health (CMV status not recorded). Some clones in this sample may be carry-over from other donors' samples. Sequenced material: CD8+ T cells from PBMCs. J is TRBJ1-1 and V is TRBV7-9; D is uncertain. The CDR3 DNA is TGTGCCAGCAGCTTAGGAATGGGGTACACTGAAGCTTTCTTT. Amino acid sequence: CASSLGMGYTEAFF. Full variable domain (missing parts from reference TRBV7-9 and TRBJ1-1): DTGVSQNPRHKITKRGQNVTFRCDPISEHNRLYWYRQTLGQGPEFLTYFQNEAQLEKSRLLSDRFSAERPKGSFSTLEIQRTEQGDSAMYLCASSLGMGYTEAFFGQGTRLTVV.